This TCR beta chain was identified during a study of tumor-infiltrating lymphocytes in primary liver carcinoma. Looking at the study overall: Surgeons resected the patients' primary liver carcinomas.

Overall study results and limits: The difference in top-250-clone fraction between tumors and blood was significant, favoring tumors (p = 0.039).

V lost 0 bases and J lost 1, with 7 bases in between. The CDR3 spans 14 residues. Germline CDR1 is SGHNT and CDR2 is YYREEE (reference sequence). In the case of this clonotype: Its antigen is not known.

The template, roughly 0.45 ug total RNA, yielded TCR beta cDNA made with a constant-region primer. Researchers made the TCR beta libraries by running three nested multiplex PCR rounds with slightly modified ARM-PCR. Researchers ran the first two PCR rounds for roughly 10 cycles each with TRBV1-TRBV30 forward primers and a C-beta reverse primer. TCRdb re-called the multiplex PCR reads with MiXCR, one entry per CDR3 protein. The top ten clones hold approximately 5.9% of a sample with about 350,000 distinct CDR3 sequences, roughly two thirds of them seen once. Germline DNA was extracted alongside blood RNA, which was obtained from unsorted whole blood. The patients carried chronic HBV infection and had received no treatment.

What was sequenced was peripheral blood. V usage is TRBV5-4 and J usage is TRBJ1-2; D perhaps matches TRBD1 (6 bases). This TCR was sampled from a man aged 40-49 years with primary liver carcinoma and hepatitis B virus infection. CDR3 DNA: TGTGCCAGCAGCTTGGAAGGGGGTAACTATGGCTACACCTTC. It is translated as CASSLEGGNYGYTF.